The 25 T cell receptor beta chains below come from one sample, sequenced in a study of technical replicates of blood from a handful of donors. TCRdb's table, derived via immunoSEQ multiplex PCR, lists solely in-frame clones and lacks some. Among 65,000 to 95,000 clones, around 85% were seen once, and the ten largest hold about 5%. The sequencing sample was made of PBMCs. These receptors originate from a human donor in good health. Some clones in this sample may be carry-over from other donors' samples.

The chain has TRBV7-6 and TRBJ2-7, with 8 bases fitting TRBD1. Germline CDR1 reads SGHVS; CDR2 reads FNYEAQ. The length of the CDR3 is 15 residues. J gave up 5 bases and V 1 base, and 7 bases lay outside the gene matches. CDR3 DNA sequence: TGTGCCAGCAGCTTAGTTTCAGGGGGCTTCCACGAGCAGTACTTC. This translates into CASSLVSGGFHEQYF.

The chain uses TRBV2 and TRBJ2-1, with D uncertain. The CDR3 extends over 14 amino acids. V dropped 6 bases and J dropped 0 bases, with 9 bases sitting between them. Germline V CDR1 and CDR2: SNHLY, FYNNEI. The CDR3 coding sequence is TGTGCCAGCAGGCTCCTTAGCTCCTACAATGAGCAGTTCTTC. Translated: CASRLLSSYNEQFF.

In its sample, this clone was seen once. The chain couples TRBV7-2 to TRBJ2-5, with D possibly being TRBD1 (6 bases). V was pared by 1 base and J by 2 bases, with 17 bases between. The CDR3 is 17 residues long. Germline assignment: CDR1 SGHTA and CDR2 FQGNSA. The CDR3 loop is CASSLEGRPGTQETQYF. The CDR3, as DNA: TGTGCCAGCAGCTTAGAGGGTAGGCCAGGGACACAAGAGACCCAGTACTTC. The full variable domain, rest sourced from reference TRBV7-2 and TRBJ2-5, is GAGVSQSPSNKVTEKGKDVELRCDPISGHTALYWYRQSLGQGLEFLIYFQGNSAPDKSGLPSDRFSAERTGGSVSTLTIQRTQQEDSAVYLCASSLEGRPGTQETQYFGPGTRLLVL.

The chain couples TRBV7-3 to TRBJ2-1; 7 positions agree with TRBD1. Germline lookup yields CDR1 SGHTA and CDR2 FQGTGA. V lost 5 bases to trimming and J lost 5 bases; unmatched junction nucleotides: 12. The CDR3 sequence is 16 residues long. The CDR3 DNA reads as TGTGCCAGCAGCCCTCAGACAGGGATCAGTAACAATGAGCAGTTCTTC. Encoded protein: CASSPQTGISNNEQFF.

The CDR3 region has the DNA TGTGCCAGCAACCGGGACAGGGGGTTGAACATTCAGTACTTC. Encoded protein: CASNRDRGLNIQYF. The chain carries TRBV2 and TRBJ2-4, with 11 bases lining up with TRBD1. This CDR3 comprises 14 residues. Losses at the gene ends were 7 bases for V and 7 bases for J; bases not matched to a gene: 6. Germline V gene sequence: CDR1 SNHLY, CDR2 FYNNEI.

On this clone: A junction boundary mismatches the germline segment, possibly from a read error. The rearrangement joins TRBV29-1 to TRBJ2-3; a possible D gene is TRBD1 (5 bases). CDR1 is SQVTM, CDR2 ANQGSEA, per germline. This CDR3 has 13 residues. CDR3 in DNA: TGCAGCGTTCCTAATGCGTATCGGCAGGGCTTGGATTTT. As protein: CSVPNAYRQGLDF.

In this sample, this clone turned up a few times. Here the CDR3 DNA reads TGTGCCTCGGGCTATAATTCACCCCTCCACTTT. Translated: CASGYNSPLHF. The chain carries TRBV30 and TRBJ1-6, with D unclear. This CDR3 has 11 residues. Trimming removed 7 bases from V and 3 bases from J, with 4 bases in between. Per the germline V gene, CDR1 is GTSNPN and CDR2 is SVGIG (reference sequence).

V gene TRBV7-2 combines with J gene TRBJ2-5; 9 bases fit TRBD1. Losses at the gene ends were 4 bases for V and 4 bases for J; bases not matched to a gene: 4. The CDR3 consists of 14 residues. Germline CDR1 and CDR2: SGHTA and FQGNSA. CDR3 sequence (DNA): TGTGCCAGCAGCTCGGGACAGGGCCCAGAGACCCAGTACTTC. Translated: CASSSGQGPETQYF.

V and J are TRBV18 and TRBJ2-3; no clear D. V lost 3 bases, J lost 6 bases, and 7 bases lay in between. The V gene's germline CDR1 is KGHSH and CDR2 LQKENI. This CDR3 contains 12 residues. CDR3: CASSPTEDTQYF. DNA of the CDR3: TGTGCCAGCTCACCCACGGAGGATACGCAGTATTTT. Supplemented by reference TRBV18 and TRBJ2-3, the full variable domain reads NAGVMQNPRHLVRRRGQEARLRCSPMKGHSHVYWYRQLPEEGLKFMVYLQKENIIDESGMPKERFSAEFPKEGPSILRIQQVVRGDSAAYFCASSPTEDTQYFGPGTRLTVL.

The V call is TRBV28, the J call TRBJ2-5; D not resolved. The end of the DNA fits TRBJ2-7 better, so the J call may be wrong. This CDR3 has 15 residues. The germline V gene encodes CDR1 MDHEN and CDR2 SYDVKM. As DNA, the CDR3 is TGTGCCAGCAGTCCCCCGGCGGCGAGCTCCTACGAGCAGTACTTC. The encoded protein is CASSPPAASSYEQYF.

The sample holds one count of this clone. The gene calls are TRBV7-2 and TRBJ2-5, with 7 nucleotides matching TRBD2. The CDR3 contains 13 residues. The germline V gene has CDR1 SGHTA and CDR2 FQGNSA. V gave up 5 bases and J gave up 6 bases; unmatched junction bases: 6. The chain's CDR3 is CASSAGAGQTQYF. The CDR3 DNA follows: TGTGCCAGCAGCGCGGGAGCCGGGCAGACCCAGTACTTC.

This rearrangement joins TRBV14 to TRBJ1-2; the match to TRBD1 covers 7 bases. Unmatched junction bases numbered 9, after V lost 1 base and J lost 7 bases. This CDR3 has 15 amino acids. Germline assignment: CDR1 SGHDN and CDR2 FVKESK. CDR3 bases: TGTGCCAGCAGCCAAGTCGCGGGGCAGGGGGGTGGCTACACCTTC. The encoded protein is CASSQVAGQGGGYTF.

The chain joins TRBV27 to TRBJ2-7, with 9 bases identical to TRBD1. The CDR3 covers 14 residues. V shed 5 bases, J shed 6 bases, and the junction held 8 bases outside the gene matches. Germline CDR1 reads MNHEY; CDR2 reads SMNVEV (reference sequence). CDR3 nucleotides: TGTGCCAGCAGTACCGGACAGGGGTTAAGCGAGCAGTACTTC. It is translated as CASSTGQGLSEQYF.

The chain is built from TRBV19 and TRBJ2-4; the D is unclear. Germline V gene lookup returns CDR1 LNHDA and CDR2 SQIVND (reference sequence). CDR3 size: 14 residues. V was pared by 3 bases and J by 6 bases, with 12 bases between. The CDR3 loop is CASSMSQAANIQYF. CDR3 bases: TGTGCCAGTAGTATGTCTCAGGCTGCAAACATTCAGTACTTC.

For the CDR3, the DNA is TGTGCCTCGAGAGCGGACGGGGATACGCAGTATTTT. Encoded protein: CASRADGDTQYF. This chain connects TRBV19 to TRBJ2-3; tentatively, D is TRBD2 (5 bases). Per germline, CDR1 LNHDA and CDR2 SQIVND (reference sequence). V was clipped by 11 bases and J by 6 bases, with 15 bases between them. This CDR3 spans 12 amino acids.

This chain links TRBV18 with TRBJ2-3; D not certain. Trimming took off 3 bases at V and 6 bases at J, with 7 bases between the two ends. The CDR3 spans 12 residues. In germline, CDR1 is KGHSH, CDR2 LQKENI. The CDR3 loop is CASSPKRDTQYF. In DNA form, the CDR3 reads TGTGCCAGCTCACCCAAACGGGATACGCAGTATTTT.

This chain links TRBV5-8 with TRBJ1-5, with TRBD1 as a possible D gene (5 bases). This CDR3 comprises 15 residues. Trimming removed 3 bases from V and 4 bases from J, with 14 bases in between. CDR1 SGHTS and CDR2 YDEGEE come from the germline V gene. DNA for the CDR3: TGTGCCAGCAGCTCTTCTGACAGCTTTAATCAGCCCCAGCATTTT. As protein: CASSSSDSFNQPQHF.

The genes are TRBV14 and TRBJ1-1; TRBD1 is a possible D gene (5 bases). The germline V gene encodes CDR1 SGHDN and CDR2 FVKESK. V was shortened by 4 bases and J by 4 bases, with 10 bases between the two germline ends. The CDR3 is 13 residues long. CDR3 DNA: TGTGCCAGCAGCCCCTTTGGGGCCACTGAAGCTTTCTTT. Translated, it gives CASSPFGATEAFF.

The chain couples TRBV9 to TRBJ2-1, with D possibly being TRBD2 (6 bases). Trimming left V 6 bases short and J 2 bases short, with 12 bases between. The CDR3 is 14 residues long. CDR1 and CDR2 from the germline V gene are SGDLS and YYNGEE. CDR3 sequence reads: CASNRGETYNEQFF. The DNA of the CDR3 is TGTGCCAGCAATCGCGGGGAGACCTACAATGAGCAGTTCTTC.

The chain couples TRBV6-6 to TRBJ2-7; TRBD2 matches at 10 bases. The CDR3 runs to 14 residues. Germline values: CDR1 MNHNY, CDR2 SVGAGI (reference sequence). The J segment lost 0 bases and the V segment lost 8 bases, leaving 4 bases of the junction unmatched. CDR3 nucleotide sequence: TGTGCCAGCGCTAGCGGGGGTCCCTCCTACGAGCAGTACTTC. This sequence encodes CASASGGPSYEQYF.

The chain recombines TRBV4-3 with TRBJ2-7; 11 nucleotides align to TRBD2. Germline loops: CDR1 LGHNA, CDR2 YSLEER. CDR3 length equals 19 residues. V lost 2 bases to trimming and J lost 1 base; unmatched junction nucleotides: 13. The CDR3 DNA reads TGCGCCAGCAGCCAAATTGGGACTAGCGGAGGTGGGGGGTCCTACGAGCAGTACTTC. Protein product: CASSQIGTSGGGGSYEQYF.

This sequence joins TRBV30 and TRBJ1-2; D unresolved. The V and J ends lost 6 bases and 6 bases respectively, with 2 bases between them. This CDR3 is built from 8 residues. Looked up from germline, CDR1 is GTSNPN and CDR2 is SVGIG (reference sequence). The CDR3 loop is CACNGYTF. The CDR3, as DNA: TGTGCCTGTAATGGCTACACCTTC. The whole variable domain, filled in from reference TRBV30 and TRBJ1-2, reads SQTIHQWPATLVQPVGSPLSLECTVEGTSNPNLYWYRQAAGRGLQLLFYSVGIGQISSEVPQNLSASRPQDRQFILSSKKLLLSDSGFYLCACNGYTFGSGTRLTVV.

The genes are TRBV27 and TRBJ2-1, with 9 bases identical to TRBD1. The junction had 13 bases not matched to a gene; V was cut back by 5 bases and J by 8 bases. The CDR3 length is 16 residues. Looked up from germline, CDR1 is MNHEY and CDR2 is SMNVEV (reference sequence). CDR3 nucleotides: TGTGCCAGCAGTCTTCAGCCGGGACAGGGCTTCTATGAGCAGTTCTTC. Translation gives CASSLQPGQGFYEQFF.

This clone was seen only once. The V and J genes are TRBV7-9 and TRBJ2-7; D possibly corresponds to TRBD1 (6 bases). There are 16 residues in the CDR3. V was trimmed by 5 bases and J by 2 bases, leaving 19 bases between them. Germline V lookup: CDR1 SEHNR, CDR2 FQNEAQ (reference sequence). The CDR3 coding sequence is TGTGCCAGCAGCCCGCCGGCAGGGGATGTCGCCTACGAGCAGTACTTC. Its translation is CASSPPAGDVAYEQYF.

This sequence joins TRBV7-9 and TRBJ2-3, with D possibly TRBD2 on 5 matching bases. The germline V and J ends were trimmed by 5 bases and 4 bases, with 16 bases remaining between them. The germline CDR1 and CDR2 sequences are SEHNR and FQNEAQ (reference sequence). The CDR3 loop spans 15 amino acids. CDR3 loop: CASSRPSGSPDTQYF. In DNA, the CDR3 is TGTGCCAGCAGCCGCCCTTCTGGGAGCCCAGATACGCAGTATTTT.